This T cell receptor (beta chain) was obtained from a study of shared clonotypes between healthy human individuals. Background on the study: Used for every donor were three CD4 naive, three CD4 memory, two CD8 naive and one CD8 memory plate.

The CDR3 loop spans 16 amino acids. The germline V and J ends were trimmed by 2 bases and 0 bases, with 14 bases remaining between them. Germline V gene sequence: CDR1 SNHLY, CDR2 FYNNEI. A split of CD4+ cells into CD45RA+ naive and CD45RA-negative memory subsets was performed. Roughly 200 ng DNA, approximately 31,000 T cell genomes, went into each sorted-subset replicate PCR. Profiling relied on immunoSEQ multiplex PCR, and the TCRdb table lists in-frame clones only, not all of them. The sample lists around 2,000,000 clones; 85% to 95% were seen once. Remarks on this clone: What it binds is not known.

Whole-study results and caveats: The study's rarefaction showed incomplete sorted-subset sequencing despite large depth.

The chain uses TRBV2 and TRBJ2-7; D is ambiguous. The sequence derives from a man younger than 35 in good health. Sequenced sample: naive CD4+ T cells sorted from blood. The subset: CD45RA+ positively selected. This CDR3 reads CASSERTGISSYEQYF. Written as DNA, the CDR3 is TGTGCCAGCAGTGAACGGACCGGCATTAGCTCCTACGAGCAGTACTTC.